This TCR beta chain was identified in a study of shared clonotypes between healthy human individuals. The overall study: Per donor, CD8 memory used one plate, CD8 naive used two, CD4 memory used three and CD4 naive used three.

Trimming at V came to 6 bases and at J to 2 bases, leaving 3 bases not matched to a gene. The CDR3 has 13 amino acids. The germline CDR1 and CDR2 sequences are MDHEN and SYDVKM. The data were produced by immunoSEQ multiplex PCR, yet TCRdb's version contains in-frame clones alone and is incomplete. The sample lists 2 million to 2.5 million clones, approximately 90% occurring once. To note about this clone: What it recognizes is unknown. In the same sample, other DNA sequences code for this CDR3.

The study, taken as a whole, reports: The study sampled only blood, and tissue repertoires likely differ.

The chain recombines TRBV28 with TRBJ1-2; the match to TRBD1 covers 7 bases. This TCR was sampled from a man between 18 and 29 years old in good health. Some clones in this sample may be carry-over from other donors' samples. The specimen was naive CD4+ T cells from PBMCs. The subset: CD45RA+ positively selected. CDR3 amino acids: CASSRDSNYGYTF. The CDR3 region has the DNA TGTGCCAGCAGCCGGGACAGCAACTATGGCTACACCTTC.